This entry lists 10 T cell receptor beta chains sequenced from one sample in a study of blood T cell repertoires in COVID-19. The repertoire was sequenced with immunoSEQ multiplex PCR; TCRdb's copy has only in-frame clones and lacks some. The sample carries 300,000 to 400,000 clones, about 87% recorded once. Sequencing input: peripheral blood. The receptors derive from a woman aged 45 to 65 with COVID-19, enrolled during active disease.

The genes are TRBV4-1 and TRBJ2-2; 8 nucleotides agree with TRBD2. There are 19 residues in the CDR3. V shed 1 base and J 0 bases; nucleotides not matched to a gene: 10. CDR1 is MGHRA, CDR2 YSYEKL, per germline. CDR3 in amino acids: CASSQVIGGARANTGELFF. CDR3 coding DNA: TGCGCCAGCAGCCAAGTTATCGGGGGGGCGAGGGCGAACACCGGGGAGCTGTTTTTT.

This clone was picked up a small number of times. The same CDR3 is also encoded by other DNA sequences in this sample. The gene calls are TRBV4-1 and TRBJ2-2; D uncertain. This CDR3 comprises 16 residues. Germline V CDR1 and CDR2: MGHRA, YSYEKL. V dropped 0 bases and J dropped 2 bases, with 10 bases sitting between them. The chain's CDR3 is CASSQDPGRNTGELFF. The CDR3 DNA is TGCGCCAGCAGCCAAGACCCAGGTAGAAACACCGGGGAGCTGTTTTTT.

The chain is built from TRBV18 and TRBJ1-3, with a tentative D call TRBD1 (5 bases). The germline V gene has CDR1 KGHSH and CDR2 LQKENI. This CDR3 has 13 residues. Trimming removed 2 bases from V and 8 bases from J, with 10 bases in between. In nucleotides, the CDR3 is TGTGCCAGCTCACCATACCGGGGGGACACCATATATTTT. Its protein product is CASSPYRGDTIYF.

CDR3 bases: TGTGCCAGCAGCCCCCAGGACACCACCATATATTTT. Protein: CASSPQDTTIYF. The chain recombines TRBV9 with TRBJ1-3, with a possible D match to TRBD1 (5 bases). Per the germline V gene, CDR1 is SGDLS and CDR2 is YYNGEE. This CDR3 has 12 residues. V was trimmed by 4 bases and J by 9 bases, leaving 11 bases between them.

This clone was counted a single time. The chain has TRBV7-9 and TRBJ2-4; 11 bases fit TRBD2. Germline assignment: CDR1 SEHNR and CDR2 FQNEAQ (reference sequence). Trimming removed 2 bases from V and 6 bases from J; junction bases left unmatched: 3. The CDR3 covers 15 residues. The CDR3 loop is CASSLRGTSGNIQYF. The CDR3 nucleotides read TGTGCCAGCAGCTTAAGGGGGACTAGCGGAAACATTCAGTACTTC.

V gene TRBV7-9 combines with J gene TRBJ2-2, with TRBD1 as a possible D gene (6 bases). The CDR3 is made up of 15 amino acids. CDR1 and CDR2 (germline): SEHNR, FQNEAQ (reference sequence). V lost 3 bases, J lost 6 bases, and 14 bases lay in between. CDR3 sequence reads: CASSFPVQGSGELFF. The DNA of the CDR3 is TGTGCCAGCAGCTTTCCCGTACAGGGTTCCGGGGAGCTGTTTTTT.

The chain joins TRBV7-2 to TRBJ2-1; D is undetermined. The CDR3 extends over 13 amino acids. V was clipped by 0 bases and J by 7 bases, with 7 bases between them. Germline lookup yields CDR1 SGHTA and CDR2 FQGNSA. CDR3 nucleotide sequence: TGTGCCAGCAGCTTAGCCGTTAATAATGAGCAGTTCTTC. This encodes CASSLAVNNEQFF. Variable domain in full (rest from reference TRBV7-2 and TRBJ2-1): GAGVSQSPSNKVTEKGKDVELRCDPISGHTALYWYRQSLGQGLEFLIYFQGNSAPDKSGLPSDRFSAERTGGSVSTLTIQRTQQEDSAVYLCASSLAVNNEQFFGPGTRLTVL.

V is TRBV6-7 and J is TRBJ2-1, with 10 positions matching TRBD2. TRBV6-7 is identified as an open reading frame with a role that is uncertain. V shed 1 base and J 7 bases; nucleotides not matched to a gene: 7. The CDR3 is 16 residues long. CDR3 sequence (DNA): TGTGCCAGCAGTTACTATTGCCTAGCGGGAGTGAATGAGCAGTTCTTC. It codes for CASSYYCLAGVNEQFF.

The CDR3 spells CASSTQESQGAWLHGYTF. The CDR3 coding sequence is TGCGCCAGCAGCACGCAAGAGTCACAGGGGGCTTGGTTGCATGGCTACACCTTC. The chain couples TRBV4-3 to TRBJ1-2; 9 bases are shared with TRBD1. The germline gives CDR1 LGHNA, CDR2 YSLEER. CDR3 length equals 18 residues. Trimming removed 5 bases from V and 6 bases from J; junction bases left unmatched: 19.

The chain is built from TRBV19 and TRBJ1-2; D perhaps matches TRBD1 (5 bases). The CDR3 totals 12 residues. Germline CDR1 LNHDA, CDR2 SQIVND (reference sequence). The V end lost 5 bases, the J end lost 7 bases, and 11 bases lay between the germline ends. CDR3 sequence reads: CASSARGGGYTF. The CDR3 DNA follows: TGTGCCAGTAGTGCCCGGGGGGGTGGCTACACCTTC. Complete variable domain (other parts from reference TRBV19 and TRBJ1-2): DGGITQSPKYLFRKEGQNVTLSCEQNLNHDAMYWYRQDPGQGLRLIYYSQIVNDFQKGDIAEGYSVSREKKESFPLTVTSAQKNPTAFYLCASSARGGGYTFGSGTRLTVV.